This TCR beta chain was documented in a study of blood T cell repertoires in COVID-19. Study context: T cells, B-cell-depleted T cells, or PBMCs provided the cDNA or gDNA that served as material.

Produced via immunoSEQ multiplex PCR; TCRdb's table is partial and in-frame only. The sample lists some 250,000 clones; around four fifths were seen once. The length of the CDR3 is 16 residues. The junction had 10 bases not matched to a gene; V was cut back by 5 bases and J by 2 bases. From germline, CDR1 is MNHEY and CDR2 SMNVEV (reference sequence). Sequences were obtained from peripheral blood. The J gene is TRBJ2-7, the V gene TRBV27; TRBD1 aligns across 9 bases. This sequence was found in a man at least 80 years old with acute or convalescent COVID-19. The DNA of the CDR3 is TGTGCCAGCAGTCCCCCCCGCGGGACAGGGACCTACGAGCAGTACTTC. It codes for CASSPPRGTGTYEQYF.